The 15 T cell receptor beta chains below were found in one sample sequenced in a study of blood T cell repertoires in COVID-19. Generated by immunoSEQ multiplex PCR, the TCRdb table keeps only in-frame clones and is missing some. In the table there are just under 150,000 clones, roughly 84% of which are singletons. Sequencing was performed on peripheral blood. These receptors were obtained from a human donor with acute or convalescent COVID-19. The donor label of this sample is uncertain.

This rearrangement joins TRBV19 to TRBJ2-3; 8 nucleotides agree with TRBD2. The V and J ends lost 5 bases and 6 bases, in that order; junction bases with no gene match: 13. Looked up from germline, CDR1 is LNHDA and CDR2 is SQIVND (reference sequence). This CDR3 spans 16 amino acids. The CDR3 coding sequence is TGTGCCAGTAGTCCAGCGGGAGAGCCGGGGTCGGATACGCAGTATTTT. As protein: CASSPAGEPGSDTQYF.

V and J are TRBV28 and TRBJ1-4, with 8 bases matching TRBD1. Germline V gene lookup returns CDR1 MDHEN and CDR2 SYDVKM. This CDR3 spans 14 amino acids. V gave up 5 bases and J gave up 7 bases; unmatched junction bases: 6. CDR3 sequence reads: CASSLTGGGEKLFF. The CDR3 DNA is TGTGCCAGCAGTCTTACAGGGGGAGGTGAAAAACTGTTTTTT.

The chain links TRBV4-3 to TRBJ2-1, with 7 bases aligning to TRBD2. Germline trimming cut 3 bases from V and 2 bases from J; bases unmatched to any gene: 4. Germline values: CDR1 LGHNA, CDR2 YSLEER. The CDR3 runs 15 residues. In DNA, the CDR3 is TGCGCCAGCAGCCAGGCTAGCGGACCCTACAATGAGCAGTTCTTC. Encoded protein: CASSQASGPYNEQFF.

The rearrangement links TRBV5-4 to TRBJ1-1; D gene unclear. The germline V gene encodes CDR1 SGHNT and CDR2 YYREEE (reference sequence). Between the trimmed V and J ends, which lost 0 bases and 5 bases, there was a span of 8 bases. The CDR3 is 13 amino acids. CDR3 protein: CASSLVQATEAFF. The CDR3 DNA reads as TGTGCCAGCAGCTTGGTTCAGGCGACTGAAGCTTTCTTT.

The chain's CDR3 is CASSPRTGLHTEAFF. For the CDR3, the DNA is TGTGCCAGCTCACCTCGCACAGGGTTGCACACTGAAGCTTTCTTT. V usage is TRBV18 and J usage is TRBJ1-1; TRBD1 is a possible D gene (6 bases). This CDR3 has 15 amino acids. Germline CDR1 KGHSH, CDR2 LQKENI. V shed 3 bases and J shed 3 bases, with 14 bases lying between them.

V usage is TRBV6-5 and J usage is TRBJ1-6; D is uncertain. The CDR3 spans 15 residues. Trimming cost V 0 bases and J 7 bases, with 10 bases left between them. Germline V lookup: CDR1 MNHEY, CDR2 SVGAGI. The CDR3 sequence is CASSYSGSSNSPLHF. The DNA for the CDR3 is TGTGCCAGCAGTTACTCCGGGAGCTCGAATTCACCCCTCCACTTT.

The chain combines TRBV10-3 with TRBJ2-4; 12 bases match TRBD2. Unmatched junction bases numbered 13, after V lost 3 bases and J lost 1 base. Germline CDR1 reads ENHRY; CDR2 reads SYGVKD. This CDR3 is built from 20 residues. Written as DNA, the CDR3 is TGTGCCATCAGTGACCCACTAGCGGGGGGCAGGGATTCGGCCAAAAACATTCAGTACTTC. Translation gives CAISDPLAGGRDSAKNIQYF.

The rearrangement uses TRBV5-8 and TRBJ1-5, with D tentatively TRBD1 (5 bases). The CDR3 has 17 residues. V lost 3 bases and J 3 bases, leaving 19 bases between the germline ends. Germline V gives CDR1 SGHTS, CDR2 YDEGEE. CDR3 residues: CASSSQGPSYSNQPQHF. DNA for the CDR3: TGTGCCAGCAGCTCGCAGGGCCCCTCCTACTCCAATCAGCCCCAGCATTTT.

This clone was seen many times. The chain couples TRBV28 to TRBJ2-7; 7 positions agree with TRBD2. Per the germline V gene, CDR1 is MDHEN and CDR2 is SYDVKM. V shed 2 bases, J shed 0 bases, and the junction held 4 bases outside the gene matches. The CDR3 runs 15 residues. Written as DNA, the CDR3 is TGTGCCAGCAGTTTAACGGGGGAGGGCTCCTACGAGCAGTACTTC. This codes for CASSLTGEGSYEQYF.

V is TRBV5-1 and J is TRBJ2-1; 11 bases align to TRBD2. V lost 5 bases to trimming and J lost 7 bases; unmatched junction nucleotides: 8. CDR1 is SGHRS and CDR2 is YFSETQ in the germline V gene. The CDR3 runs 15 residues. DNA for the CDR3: TGCGCCAGCAGTTTTAGCGGGAGGGCCGGGAATGAGCAGTTCTTC. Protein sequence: CASSFSGRAGNEQFF.

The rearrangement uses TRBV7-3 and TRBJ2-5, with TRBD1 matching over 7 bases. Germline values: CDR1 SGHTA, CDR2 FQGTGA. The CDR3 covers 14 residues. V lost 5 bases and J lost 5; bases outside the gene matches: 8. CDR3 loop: CASSPRQGSETQYF. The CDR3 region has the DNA TGTGCCAGCAGCCCCCGACAGGGTTCGGAGACCCAGTACTTC.

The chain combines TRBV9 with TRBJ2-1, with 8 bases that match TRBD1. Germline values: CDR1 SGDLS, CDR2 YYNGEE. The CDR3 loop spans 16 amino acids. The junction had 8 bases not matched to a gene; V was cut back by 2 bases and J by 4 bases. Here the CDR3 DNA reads TGTGCCAGCAGCGTCTCGACAGGGGTGTGGTACAATGAGCAGTTCTTC. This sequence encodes CASSVSTGVWYNEQFF. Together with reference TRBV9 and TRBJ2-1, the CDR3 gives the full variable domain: DSGVTQTPKHLITATGQRVTLRCSPRSGDLSVYWYQQSLDQGLQFLIQYYNGEERAKGNILERFSAQQFPDLHSELNLSSLELGDSALYFCASSVSTGVWYNEQFFGPGTRLTVL.

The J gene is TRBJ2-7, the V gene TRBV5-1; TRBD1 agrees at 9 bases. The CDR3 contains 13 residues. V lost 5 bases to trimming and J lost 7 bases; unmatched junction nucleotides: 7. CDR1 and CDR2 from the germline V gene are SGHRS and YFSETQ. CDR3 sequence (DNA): TGCGCCAGCAGTCCTGGGGACAGGGATGAGCAGTACGTC. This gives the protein CASSPGDRDEQYV.

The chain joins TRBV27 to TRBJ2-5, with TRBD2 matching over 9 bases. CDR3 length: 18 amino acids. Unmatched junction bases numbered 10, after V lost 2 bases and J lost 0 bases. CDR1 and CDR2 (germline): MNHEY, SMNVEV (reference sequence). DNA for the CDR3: TGTGCCAGCAGTTTAAGCCGTAGTAGCGGGGGTTACCAAGAGACCCAGTACTTC. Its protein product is CASSLSRSSGGYQETQYF.

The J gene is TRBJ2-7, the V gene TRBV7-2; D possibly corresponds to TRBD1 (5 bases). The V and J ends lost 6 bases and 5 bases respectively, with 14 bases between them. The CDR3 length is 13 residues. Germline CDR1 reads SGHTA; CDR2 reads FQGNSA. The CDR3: CASSSGLGDEQYF. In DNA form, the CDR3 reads TGTGCCAGCAGTTCAGGGTTAGGGGACGAGCAGTACTTC. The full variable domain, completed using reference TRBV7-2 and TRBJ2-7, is GAGVSQSPSNKVTEKGKDVELRCDPISGHTALYWYRQSLGQGLEFLIYFQGNSAPDKSGLPSDRFSAERTGGSVSTLTIQRTQQEDSAVYLCASSSGLGDEQYFGPGTRLTVT.